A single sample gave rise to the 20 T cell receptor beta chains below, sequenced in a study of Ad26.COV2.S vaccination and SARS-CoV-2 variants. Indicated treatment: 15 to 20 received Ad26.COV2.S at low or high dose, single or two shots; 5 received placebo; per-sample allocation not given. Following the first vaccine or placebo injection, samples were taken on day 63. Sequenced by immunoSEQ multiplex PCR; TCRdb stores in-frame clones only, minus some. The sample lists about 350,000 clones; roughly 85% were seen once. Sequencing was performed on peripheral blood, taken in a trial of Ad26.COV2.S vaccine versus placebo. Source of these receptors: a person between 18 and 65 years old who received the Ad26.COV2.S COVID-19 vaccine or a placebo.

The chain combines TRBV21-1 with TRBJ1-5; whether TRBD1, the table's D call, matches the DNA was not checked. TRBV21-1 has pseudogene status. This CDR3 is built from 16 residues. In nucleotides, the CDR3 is TGTGCCAGCAGCAGGGGCGCCCAATATAGCAATCAGCCCCAGCATTTT. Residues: CASSRGAQYSNQPQHF.

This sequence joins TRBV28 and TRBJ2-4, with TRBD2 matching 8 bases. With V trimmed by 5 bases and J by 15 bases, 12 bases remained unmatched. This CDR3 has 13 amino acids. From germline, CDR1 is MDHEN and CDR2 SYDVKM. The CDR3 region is CASSRHSGKGRYF. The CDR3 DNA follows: TGTGCCAGCAGTCGACATAGCGGGAAGGGGCGGTACTTC.

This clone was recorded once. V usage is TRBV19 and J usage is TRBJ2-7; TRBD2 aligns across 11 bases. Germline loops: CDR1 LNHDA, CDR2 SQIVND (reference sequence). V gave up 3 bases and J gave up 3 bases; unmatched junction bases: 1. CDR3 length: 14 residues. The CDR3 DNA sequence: TGTGCCAGTAGTATGACTAGCGGGATCTACGAGCAGTACTTC. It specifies CASSMTSGIYEQYF.

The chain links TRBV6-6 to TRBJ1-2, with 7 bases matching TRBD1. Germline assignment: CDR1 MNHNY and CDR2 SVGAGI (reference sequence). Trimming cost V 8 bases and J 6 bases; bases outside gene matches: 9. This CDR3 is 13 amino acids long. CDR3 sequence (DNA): TGTGCCAGCGCCTCCGGGACAGAACATGGCTACACCTTC. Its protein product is CASASGTEHGYTF.

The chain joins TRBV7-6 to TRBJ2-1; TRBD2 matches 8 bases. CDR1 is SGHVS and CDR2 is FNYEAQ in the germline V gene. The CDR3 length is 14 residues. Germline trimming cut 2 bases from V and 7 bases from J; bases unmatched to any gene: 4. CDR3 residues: CASSLLGRANEQFF. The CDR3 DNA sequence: TGTGCCAGCAGCTTACTCGGGAGGGCTAATGAGCAGTTCTTC.

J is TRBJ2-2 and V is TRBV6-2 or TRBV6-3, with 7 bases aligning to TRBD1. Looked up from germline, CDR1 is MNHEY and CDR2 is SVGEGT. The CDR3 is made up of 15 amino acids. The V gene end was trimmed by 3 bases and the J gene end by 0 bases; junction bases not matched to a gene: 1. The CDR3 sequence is CASSYGTANTGELFF. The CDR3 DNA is TGTGCCAGCAGTTATGGGACAGCGAACACCGGGGAGCTGTTTTTT.

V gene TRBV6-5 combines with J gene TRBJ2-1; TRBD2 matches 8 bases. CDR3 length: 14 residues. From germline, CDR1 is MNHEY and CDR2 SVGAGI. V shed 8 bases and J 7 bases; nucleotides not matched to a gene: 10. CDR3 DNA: TGTGCCAGCCAAGCGAGCGGGAGTCGGAATGAGCAGTTCTTC. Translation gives CASQASGSRNEQFF.

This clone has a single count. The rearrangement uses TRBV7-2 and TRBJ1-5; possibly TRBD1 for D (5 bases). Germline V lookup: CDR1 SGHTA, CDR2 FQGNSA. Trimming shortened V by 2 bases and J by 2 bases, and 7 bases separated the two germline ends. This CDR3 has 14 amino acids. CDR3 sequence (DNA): TGTGCCAGCAGCTTATTGGGGGGCAATCAGCCCCAGCATTTT. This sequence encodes CASSLLGGNQPQHF.

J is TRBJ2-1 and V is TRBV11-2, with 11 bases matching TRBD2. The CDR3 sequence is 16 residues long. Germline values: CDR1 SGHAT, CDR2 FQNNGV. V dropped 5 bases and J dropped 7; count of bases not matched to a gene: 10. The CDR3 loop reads CASSRTGTSGLNEQFF. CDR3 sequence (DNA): TGTGCCAGCAGCCGAACCGGGACTAGCGGCTTAAATGAGCAGTTCTTC.

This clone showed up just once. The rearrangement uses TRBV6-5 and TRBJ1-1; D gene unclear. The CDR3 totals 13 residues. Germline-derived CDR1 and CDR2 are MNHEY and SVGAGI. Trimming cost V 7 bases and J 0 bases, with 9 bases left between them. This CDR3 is CASNQALNTEAFF. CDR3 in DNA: TGTGCCAGCAACCAGGCTCTGAACACTGAAGCTTTCTTT.

The CDR3 here is CASSYTTGTGAEEETQYF. In DNA, the CDR3 is TGTGCCAGCAGTTACACAACCGGGACAGGTGCGGAGGAAGAGACCCAGTACTTC. The V call is TRBV6-2 or TRBV6-3, the J call TRBJ2-5; the match to TRBD1 covers 8 bases. CDR1 and CDR2 from the germline V gene are MNHEY and SVGEGT. The CDR3 is made up of 18 amino acids. Trimming at V came to 2 bases and at J to 3 bases, leaving 14 bases not matched to a gene.

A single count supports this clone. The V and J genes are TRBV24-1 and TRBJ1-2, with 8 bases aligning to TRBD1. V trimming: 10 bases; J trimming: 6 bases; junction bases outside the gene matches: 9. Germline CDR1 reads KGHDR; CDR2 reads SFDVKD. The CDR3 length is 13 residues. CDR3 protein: CATQRTGYDGYTF. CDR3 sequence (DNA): TGTGCCACTCAAAGGACAGGGTACGATGGCTACACCTTC.

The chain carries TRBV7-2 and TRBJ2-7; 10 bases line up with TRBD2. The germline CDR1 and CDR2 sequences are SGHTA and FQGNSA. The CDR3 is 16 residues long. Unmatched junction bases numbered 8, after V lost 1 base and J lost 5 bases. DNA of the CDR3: TGTGCCAGCAGCTTAGTGGGGTCTAGCGGGAGTAACGAGCAGTACTTC. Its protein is CASSLVGSSGSNEQYF.

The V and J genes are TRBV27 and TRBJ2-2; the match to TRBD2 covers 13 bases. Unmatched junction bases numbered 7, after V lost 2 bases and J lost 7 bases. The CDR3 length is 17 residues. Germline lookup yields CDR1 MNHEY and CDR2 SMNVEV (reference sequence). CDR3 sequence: CASSLLLAGGPGGELFF. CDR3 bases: TGTGCCAGCAGTTTACTACTAGCGGGAGGGCCAGGCGGGGAGCTGTTTTTT.

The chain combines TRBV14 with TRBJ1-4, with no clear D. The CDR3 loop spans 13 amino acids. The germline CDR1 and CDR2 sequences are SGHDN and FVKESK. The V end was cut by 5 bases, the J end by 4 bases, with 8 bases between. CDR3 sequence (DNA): TGTGCCAGCAGCAACGGGCTTAATGAAAAACTGTTTTTT. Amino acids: CASSNGLNEKLFF.

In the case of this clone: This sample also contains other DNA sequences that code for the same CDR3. The CDR3 DNA reads as TGTGCCAGCAGCGTAGTCGGCACCGGGGAGCTGTTTTTT. This sequence encodes CASSVVGTGELFF. This sequence joins TRBV9 and TRBJ2-2, with unresolved D. The CDR3 spans 13 residues. The V and J ends lost 0 bases and 4 bases respectively, with 4 bases between them. Germline CDR1 reads SGDLS; CDR2 reads YYNGEE. Filled out from reference TRBV9 and TRBJ2-2, the complete variable domain reads DSGVTQTPKHLITATGQRVTLRCSPRSGDLSVYWYQQSLDQGLQFLIQYYNGEERAKGNILERFSAQQFPDLHSELNLSSLELGDSALYFCASSVVGTGELFFGEGSRLTVL.

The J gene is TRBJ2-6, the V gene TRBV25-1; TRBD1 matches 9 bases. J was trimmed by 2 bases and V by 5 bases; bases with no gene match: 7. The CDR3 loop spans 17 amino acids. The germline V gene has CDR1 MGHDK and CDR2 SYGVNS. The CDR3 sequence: CASSLGQGHPGANVLTF. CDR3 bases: TGTGCCAGCAGTCTGGGACAGGGTCATCCTGGGGCCAACGTCCTGACTTTC.

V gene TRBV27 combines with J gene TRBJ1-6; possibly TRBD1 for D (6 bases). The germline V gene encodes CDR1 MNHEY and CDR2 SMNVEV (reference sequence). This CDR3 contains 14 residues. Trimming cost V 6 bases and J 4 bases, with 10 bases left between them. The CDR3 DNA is TGTGCCAGCAGAGAGGGACAATATAATTCACCCCTCCACTTT. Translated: CASREGQYNSPLHF.

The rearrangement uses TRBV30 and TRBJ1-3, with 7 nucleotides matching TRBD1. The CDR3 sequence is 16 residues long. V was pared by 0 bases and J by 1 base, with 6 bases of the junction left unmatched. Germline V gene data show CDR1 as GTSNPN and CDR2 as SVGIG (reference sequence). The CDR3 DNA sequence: TGTGCCTGGAGTGTACGCGAGGGGGCATCTGGAAACACCATATATTTT. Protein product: CAWSVREGASGNTIYF. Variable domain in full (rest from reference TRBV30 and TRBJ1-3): SQTIHQWPATLVQPVGSPLSLECTVEGTSNPNLYWYRQAAGRGLQLLFYSVGIGQISSEVPQNLSASRPQDRQFILSSKKLLLSDSGFYLCAWSVREGASGNTIYFGEGSWLTVV.

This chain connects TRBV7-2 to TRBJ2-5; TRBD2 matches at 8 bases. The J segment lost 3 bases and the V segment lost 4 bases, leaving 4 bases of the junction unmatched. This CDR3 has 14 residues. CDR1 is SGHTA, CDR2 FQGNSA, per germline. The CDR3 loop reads CASSSSGGEETQYF. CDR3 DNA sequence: TGTGCCAGCAGCTCAAGCGGGGGAGAAGAGACCCAGTACTTC. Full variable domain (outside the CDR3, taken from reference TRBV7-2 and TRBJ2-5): GAGVSQSPSNKVTEKGKDVELRCDPISGHTALYWYRQSLGQGLEFLIYFQGNSAPDKSGLPSDRFSAERTGGSVSTLTIQRTQQEDSAVYLCASSSSGGEETQYFGPGTRLLVL.